The clone carrying this TCR beta chain has a count of ten or more. This sample's TCRbeta library carried unique molecular identifier barcodes. From the PCR reads, TCRdb called clonotypes with MiXCR, one entry per CDR3 protein. In the table there are approximately 400,000 distinct CDR3 sequences, about 11% of which are singletons. The sample is drawn from a study of T-cell reconstitution after alpha-beta-depleted transplantation in children. CDR1 is SGHRS, CDR2 YFSETQ, per germline. J was trimmed by 2 bases and V by 4 bases; bases with no gene match: 6. The CDR3 loop spans 15 amino acids. The chain joins TRBV5-1 to TRBJ2-1, with 7 bases lining up with TRBD1. The origin of this receptor is a human donor who donated a stem cell graft to a child with acute myeloid leukemia. The sample here was PBMCs from the stem cell graft donor, taken from the stem cell graft. The CDR3 nucleotides read TGCGCCAGCAGCCCTTCAGGGGGACCCTACAATGAGCAGTTCTTC. As protein: CASSPSGGPYNEQFF.